The T cell receptor (beta chain) described here comes from a study of cytomegalovirus exposure and HLA in healthy donors. Points from the study as a whole: Productive status was seen about 90% or about 30% of the time for most TCR beta V segments in an earlier analysis. The majority of CMV-associated TCR beta chains were reported as apparently HLA-restricted in a later analysis. The authors judged a highly shared variant cluster likely a sequencing artifact. Follow-up analysis found HLA locus-dependent TCR association rates, highest for DRB1 and lowest for HLA-C.

A note on this clone: Its target is unknown.

The CDR3 is 15 amino acids. Trimming took 5 bases from V and 2 from J, leaving 13 bases between them. Germline values: CDR1 MNHEY, CDR2 SMNVEV (reference sequence). The PCR was carried out with 60 Vbeta primers and 13 Jbeta primers. Clones were sequenced by immunoSEQ multiplex PCR, and TCRdb holds only the in-frame ones, with some missing. The table includes hundreds of thousands of clones, roughly 90% detected once. This TCR was recovered from a woman younger than 35 in good health and CMV-seronegative. The sequenced sample consisted of PBMCs. The gene calls are TRBV27 and TRBJ1-5, with D perhaps TRBD1 (5 bases). The CDR3 DNA reads TGTGCCAGCAGTCCGGAGGGGTTTGGCAATCAGCCCCAGCATTTT. Translating it yields CASSPEGFGNQPQHF.